The 14 T cell receptor beta chains below come from one sample, sequenced in a study of T cell responses to AZD1222 COVID-19 vaccine. Sequencing used immunoSEQ multiplex PCR; TCRdb keeps in-frame clones, though not all of them. The table records 110,000 to 150,000 clones, approximately 91% of them present only once. Sample: peripheral blood, taken 28 days after the second AZD1222 dose. Receptors originate from an adult who received the AZD1222 COVID-19 vaccine.

This chain connects TRBV11-2 to TRBJ1-1; D remains unclear. CDR3 length: 16 amino acids. V lost 0 bases, J lost 6 bases, and 17 bases lay in between. Germline V gene lookup returns CDR1 SGHAT and CDR2 FQNNGV. CDR3 region: CASSLEFGEPKAEAFF. The CDR3 bases are TGTGCCAGCAGCTTAGAATTTGGGGAGCCCAAGGCTGAAGCTTTCTTT.

In DNA, the CDR3 is TGCGCCAGCAGCGGGAAACCAAGCACAGATACGCAGTATTTT. Translation: CASSGKPSTDTQYF. This chain joins TRBV5-1 and TRBJ2-3; the D is unclear. V lost 4 bases and J 0 bases, leaving 9 bases between the germline ends. The CDR3 covers 14 residues. Germline CDR1 reads SGHRS; CDR2 reads YFSETQ.

This chain connects TRBV11-2 to TRBJ2-6; the D is unclear. V shed 3 bases and J shed 1 base, with 13 bases lying between them. Germline lookup yields CDR1 SGHAT and CDR2 FQNNGV. The CDR3 contains 17 residues. The CDR3 here is CASSFTGSKSGANVLTF. For the CDR3, the DNA is TGTGCCAGCAGCTTCACCGGTTCCAAGTCTGGGGCCAACGTCCTGACTTTC. The full variable domain, in which reference TRBV11-2 and TRBJ2-6 provide the parts outside the CDR3, is EAGVAQSPRYKIIEKRQSVAFWCNPISGHATLYWYQQILGQGPKLLIQFQNNGVVDDSQLPKDRFSAERLKGVDSTLKIQPAKLEDSAVYLCASSFTGSKSGANVLTFGAGSRLTVL.

The rearrangement joins TRBV9 to TRBJ2-1; the D call may be TRBD1 or TRBD2 (6 bases each). The length of the CDR3 is 13 residues. V lost 5 bases to trimming and J lost 5 bases, with 11 bases between them. Germline V CDR1 and CDR2: SGDLS, YYNGEE. The CDR3 here is CASSLRGDNEQFF. The CDR3 nucleotides read TGTGCCAGCAGTCTTAGGGGGGACAATGAGCAGTTCTTC. Full variable domain (missing parts from reference TRBV9 and TRBJ2-1): DSGVTQTPKHLITATGQRVTLRCSPRSGDLSVYWYQQSLDQGLQFLIQYYNGEERAKGNILERFSAQQFPDLHSELNLSSLELGDSALYFCASSLRGDNEQFFGPGTRLTVL.

The chain combines TRBV18 with TRBJ1-3; weak D call: TRBD1 (5 bases). The germline gives CDR1 KGHSH, CDR2 LQKENI. This CDR3 region has 16 residues. The V gene lost 0 bases and the J gene lost 5 bases, with 14 bases spanning the gap. This CDR3 is CASSPPPGASRNTIYF. For the CDR3, the DNA is TGTGCCAGCTCACCACCGCCCGGGGCGTCTAGAAACACCATATATTTT. Full variable domain (missing parts from reference TRBV18 and TRBJ1-3): NAGVMQNPRHLVRRRGQEARLRCSPMKGHSHVYWYRQLPEEGLKFMVYLQKENIIDESGMPKERFSAEFPKEGPSILRIQQVVRGDSAAYFCASSPPPGASRNTIYFGEGSWLTVV.

The rearrangement uses TRBV7-2 and TRBJ1-3, with unresolved D. The CDR3 has 14 amino acids. Germline V gene sequence: CDR1 SGHTA, CDR2 FQGNSA. V was pared by 1 base and J by 4 bases, with 8 bases between. The CDR3 reads CASSLGTVGNTIYF. The CDR3 DNA is TGTGCCAGCAGCTTAGGGACGGTCGGAAACACCATATATTTT.

The chain is built from TRBV4-1 and TRBJ2-3; 8 bases match TRBD2. Germline assignment: CDR1 MGHRA and CDR2 YSYEKL. Trimming at V came to 2 bases and at J to 5 bases, leaving 9 bases not matched to a gene. This CDR3 is built from 16 residues. CDR3 residues: CASSQPPAGVGDTQYF. CDR3 coding DNA: TGCGCCAGCAGCCAACCCCCAGCGGGAGTCGGAGATACGCAGTATTTT.

The CDR3 loop is CASSVLDREETEAFF. The CDR3 DNA sequence: TGTGCCAGTAGTGTACTAGACAGGGAAGAAACTGAAGCTTTCTTT. The chain combines TRBV19 with TRBJ1-1, with 7 bases matching TRBD1. The CDR3 runs 15 residues. With V trimmed by 5 bases and J by 5 bases, 11 bases remained unmatched. Germline V gene data show CDR1 as LNHDA and CDR2 as SQIVND (reference sequence). Together with reference TRBV19 and TRBJ1-1, the CDR3 gives the full variable domain: DGGITQSPKYLFRKEGQNVTLSCEQNLNHDAMYWYRQDPGQGLRLIYYSQIVNDFQKGDIAEGYSVSREKKESFPLTVTSAQKNPTAFYLCASSVLDREETEAFFGQGTRLTVV.

The V call is TRBV6-1, the J call TRBJ2-1; D is undetermined. Trimming removed 4 bases from V and 0 bases from J, with 13 bases in between. There are 16 residues in the CDR3. The V gene's germline CDR1 is MNHNS and CDR2 SASEGT. The CDR3 loop is CASSAKPRSSYNEQFF. DNA of the CDR3: TGTGCCAGCAGTGCCAAACCCAGGAGCTCCTACAATGAGCAGTTCTTC.

The chain joins TRBV19 to TRBJ1-5; 7 positions match TRBD1. The CDR3 contains 15 residues. Per germline, CDR1 LNHDA and CDR2 SQIVND (reference sequence). The trim removed 4 bases at V and 9 bases at J, leaving 12 bases unmatched. CDR3 loop: CASSRQGGGAWPQHF. The DNA for the CDR3 is TGTGCCAGTAGTAGACAGGGCGGGGGGGCATGGCCCCAGCATTTT. Full variable domain (remainder filled in from reference TRBV19 and TRBJ1-5): DGGITQSPKYLFRKEGQNVTLSCEQNLNHDAMYWYRQDPGQGLRLIYYSQIVNDFQKGDIAEGYSVSREKKESFPLTVTSAQKNPTAFYLCASSRQGGGAWPQHFGDGTRLSIL.

V gene TRBV7-9 combines with J gene TRBJ1-1, with 9 bases that match TRBD1. The ends lost 5 bases at V and 0 bases at J; junction bases unmatched: 19. Germline-derived CDR1 and CDR2 are SEHNR and FQNEAQ (reference sequence). The CDR3 has 20 amino acids. In DNA form, the CDR3 reads TGTGCCAGCAGCAAATGGACAGGGGCCGCCCCCGAAAGATTGAACACTGAAGCTTTCTTT. It specifies CASSKWTGAAPERLNTEAFF. Variable domain in full (rest from reference TRBV7-9 and TRBJ1-1): DTGVSQNPRHKITKRGQNVTFRCDPISEHNRLYWYRQTLGQGPEFLTYFQNEAQLEKSRLLSDRFSAERPKGSFSTLEIQRTEQGDSAMYLCASSKWTGAAPERLNTEAFFGQGTRLTVV.

V gene TRBV5-1 combines with J gene TRBJ1-1, with 9 bases matching TRBD1. Germline trimming cut 4 bases from V and 10 bases from J; bases unmatched to any gene: 11. The V gene's germline CDR1 is SGHRS and CDR2 YFSETQ. This CDR3 comprises 14 residues. The CDR3 nucleotides read TGCGCCAGCAGCGTTGGAGGGGACAGGGCCGGAGCTTTCTTT. It translates to CASSVGGDRAGAFF. Together with reference TRBV5-1 and TRBJ1-1, the CDR3 gives the full variable domain: KAGVTQTPRYLIKTRGQQVTLSCSPISGHRSVSWYQQTPGQGLQFLFEYFSETQRNKGNFPGRFSGRQFSNSRSEMNVSTLELGDSALYLCASSVGGDRAGAFFGQGTRLTVV.

CDR3 amino acids: CASSPGGAGYGYTF. Here the CDR3 DNA reads TGTGCCAGTAGTCCAGGGGGCGCGGGCTATGGCTACACCTTC. V and J are TRBV19 and TRBJ1-2; 8 nucleotides line up with TRBD1. J was trimmed by 4 bases and V by 5 bases; bases with no gene match: 6. Germline CDR1 is LNHDA and CDR2 is SQIVND (reference sequence). CDR3 length: 14 residues.

The chain recombines TRBV12-3 or TRBV12-4 with TRBJ2-1; a weak D match, TRBD2 (6 bases). V gave up 7 bases and J gave up 9 bases, with 16 bases separating them. The CDR3 is 13 residues long. Here the CDR3 DNA reads TGTGCCAGCACATTTTGGGACGGGGGTGAGCAGTTCTTC. Encoded protein: CASTFWDGGEQFF.